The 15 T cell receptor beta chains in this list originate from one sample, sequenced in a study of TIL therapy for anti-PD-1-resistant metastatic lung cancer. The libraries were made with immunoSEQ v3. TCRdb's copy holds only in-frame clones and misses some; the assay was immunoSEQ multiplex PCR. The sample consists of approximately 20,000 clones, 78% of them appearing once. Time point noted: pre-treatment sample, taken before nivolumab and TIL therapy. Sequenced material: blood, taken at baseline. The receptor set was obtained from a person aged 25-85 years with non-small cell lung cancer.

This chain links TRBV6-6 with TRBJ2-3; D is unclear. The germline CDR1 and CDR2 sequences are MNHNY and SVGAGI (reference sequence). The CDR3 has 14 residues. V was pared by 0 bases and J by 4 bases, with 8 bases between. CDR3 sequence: CASSYSEISDTQYF. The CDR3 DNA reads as TGTGCCAGCAGTTACTCGGAAATCTCAGATACGCAGTATTTT.

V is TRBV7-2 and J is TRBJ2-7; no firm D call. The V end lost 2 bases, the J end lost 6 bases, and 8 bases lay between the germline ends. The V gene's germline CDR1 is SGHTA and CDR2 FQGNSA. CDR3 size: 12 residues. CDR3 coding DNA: TGTGCCAGCAGCTTATCAGTTTCCGAGCAGTACTTC. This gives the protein CASSLSVSEQYF.

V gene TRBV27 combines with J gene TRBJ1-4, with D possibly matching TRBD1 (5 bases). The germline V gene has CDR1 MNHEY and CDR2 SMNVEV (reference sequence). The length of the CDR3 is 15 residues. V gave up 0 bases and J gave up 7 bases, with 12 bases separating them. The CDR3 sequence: CASSLSGFGGEKLFF. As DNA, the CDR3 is TGTGCCAGCAGTTTATCAGGGTTTGGGGGTGAAAAACTGTTTTTT. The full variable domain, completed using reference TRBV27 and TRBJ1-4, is EAQVTQNPRYLITVTGKKLTVTCSQNMNHEYMSWYRQDPGLGLRQIYYSMNVEVTDKGDVPEGYKVSRKEKRNFPLILESPSPNQTSLYFCASSLSGFGGEKLFFGSGTQLSVL.

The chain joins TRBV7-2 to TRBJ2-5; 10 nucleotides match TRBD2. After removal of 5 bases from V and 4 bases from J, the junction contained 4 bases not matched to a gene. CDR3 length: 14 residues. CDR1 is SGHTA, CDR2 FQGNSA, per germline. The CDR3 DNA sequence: TGTGCCAGCAGCAGACGGACTAGCGGAGAGACCCAGTACTTC. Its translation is CASSRRTSGETQYF.

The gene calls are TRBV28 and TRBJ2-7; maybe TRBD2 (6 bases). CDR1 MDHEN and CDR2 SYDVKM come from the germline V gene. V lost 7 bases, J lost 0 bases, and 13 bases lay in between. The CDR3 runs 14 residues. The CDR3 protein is CASKLSGFSYEQYF. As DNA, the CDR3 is TGTGCCAGCAAACTTAGCGGTTTCTCCTACGAGCAGTACTTC. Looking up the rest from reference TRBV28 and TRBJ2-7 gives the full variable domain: DVKVTQSSRYLVKRTGEKVFLECVQDMDHENMFWYRQDPGLGLRLIYFSYDVKMKEKGDIPEGYSVSREKKERFSLILESASTNQTSMYLCASKLSGFSYEQYFGPGTRLTVT.

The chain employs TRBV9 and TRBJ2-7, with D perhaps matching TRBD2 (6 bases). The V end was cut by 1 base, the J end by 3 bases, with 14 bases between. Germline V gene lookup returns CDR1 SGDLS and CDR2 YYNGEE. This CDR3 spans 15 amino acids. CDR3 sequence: CASSVRGDFSYEQYF. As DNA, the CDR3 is TGTGCCAGCAGCGTAAGAGGGGACTTCAGCTACGAGCAGTACTTC.

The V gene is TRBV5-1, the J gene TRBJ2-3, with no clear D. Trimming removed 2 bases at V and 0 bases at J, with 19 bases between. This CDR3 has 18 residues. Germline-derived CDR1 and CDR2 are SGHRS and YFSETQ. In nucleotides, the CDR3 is TGCGCCAGCAGCTTTTTTCCGGGTCCCTCTGGTAGCACAGATACGCAGTATTTT. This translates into CASSFFPGPSGSTDTQYF.

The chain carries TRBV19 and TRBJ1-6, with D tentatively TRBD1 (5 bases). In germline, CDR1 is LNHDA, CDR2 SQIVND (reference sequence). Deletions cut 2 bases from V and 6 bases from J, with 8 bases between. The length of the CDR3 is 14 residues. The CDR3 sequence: CASSIQGGNSPLHF. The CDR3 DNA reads TGTGCCAGTAGTATACAGGGTGGTAATTCACCCCTCCACTTT.

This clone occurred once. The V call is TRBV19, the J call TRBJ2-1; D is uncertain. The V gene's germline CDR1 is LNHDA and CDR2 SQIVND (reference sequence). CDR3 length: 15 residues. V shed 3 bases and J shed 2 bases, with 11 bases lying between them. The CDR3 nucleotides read TGTGCCAGTAGTATTACAGCTGGGCCCTACAATGAGCAGTTCTTC. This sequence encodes CASSITAGPYNEQFF.

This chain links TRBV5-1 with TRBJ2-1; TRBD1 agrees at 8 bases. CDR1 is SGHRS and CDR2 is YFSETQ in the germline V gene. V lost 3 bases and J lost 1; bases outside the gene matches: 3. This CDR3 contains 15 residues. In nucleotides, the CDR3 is TGCGCCAGCAGCTCGACAGGGGCATCCTACAATGAGCAGTTCTTC. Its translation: CASSSTGASYNEQFF.

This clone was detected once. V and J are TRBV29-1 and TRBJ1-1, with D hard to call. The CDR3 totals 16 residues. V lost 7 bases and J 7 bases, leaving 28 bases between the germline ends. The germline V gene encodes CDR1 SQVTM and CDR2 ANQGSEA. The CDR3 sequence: CSATGPEGLEKFEAFF. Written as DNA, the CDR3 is TGCAGCGCTACCGGACCGGAAGGACTAGAGAAATTTGAAGCTTTCTTT.

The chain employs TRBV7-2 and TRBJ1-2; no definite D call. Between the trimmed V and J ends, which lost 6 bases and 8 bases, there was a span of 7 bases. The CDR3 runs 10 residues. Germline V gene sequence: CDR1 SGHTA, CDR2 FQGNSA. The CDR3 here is CASRRTGYTF. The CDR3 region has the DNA TGTGCCAGCAGACGGACGGGCTACACCTTC.

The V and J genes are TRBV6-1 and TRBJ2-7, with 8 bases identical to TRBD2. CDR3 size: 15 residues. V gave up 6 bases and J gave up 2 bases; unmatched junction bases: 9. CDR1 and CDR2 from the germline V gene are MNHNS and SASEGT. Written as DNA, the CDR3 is TGTGCCAGCAGGCTAGCGGGTTCGACTCCCTACGAGCAGTACTTC. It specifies CASRLAGSTPYEQYF.

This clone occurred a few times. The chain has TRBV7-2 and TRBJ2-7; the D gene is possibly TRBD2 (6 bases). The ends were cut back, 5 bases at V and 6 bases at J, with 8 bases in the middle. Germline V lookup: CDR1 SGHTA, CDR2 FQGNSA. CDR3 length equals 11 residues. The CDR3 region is CASSMGGEQYF. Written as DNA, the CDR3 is TGTGCCAGCAGCATGGGGGGCGAGCAGTACTTC. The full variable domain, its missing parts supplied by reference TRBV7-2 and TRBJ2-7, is GAGVSQSPSNKVTEKGKDVELRCDPISGHTALYWYRQSLGQGLEFLIYFQGNSAPDKSGLPSDRFSAERTGGSVSTLTIQRTQQEDSAVYLCASSMGGEQYFGPGTRLTVT.

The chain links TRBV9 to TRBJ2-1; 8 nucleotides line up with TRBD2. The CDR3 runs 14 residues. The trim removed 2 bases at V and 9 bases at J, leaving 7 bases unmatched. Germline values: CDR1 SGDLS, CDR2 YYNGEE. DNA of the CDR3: TGTGCCAGCAGCGTTGTCGGGAGGGCCTCTGAGCAGTTCTTC. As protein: CASSVVGRASEQFF.